These T cell receptor beta chains were read from a single sample in a study of cytomegalovirus exposure and HLA in healthy donors. Profiled with immunoSEQ multiplex PCR; TCRdb holds only in-frame clones, not every one. This sample yields over 150,000 clones, of which over 70% are seen a single time; around 3.1% belongs to the top ten. Source material: PBMCs. Receptors originate from a woman aged 50 to 60 in good health and CMV-seropositive. Both conserved end residues are part of each CDR3. A D gene is named only where the DNA matches it firmly. Clone size is not always given. Where it is, it says once, few, many or a class for expanded clones.

TRBD2,15,TRBJ2-4,.,TRBV9,CASSVDIAGGNSQYF,TGTGCCAGCAGCGTAGATATAGCGGGAGGAAACAGTCAGTACTTC
.,14,TRBJ1-5,.,TRBV6-1,CASSDLGGGQPQHF,TGTGCCAGCAGTGATTTGGGAGGCGGGCAGCCCCAGCATTTT
TRBD2,15,TRBJ2-7,.,TRBV6-1,CASRKLADVSYEQYF,TGTGCCAGCAGGAAACTAGCGGATGTTTCCTACGAGCAGTACTTC
.,11,TRBJ2-7,.,TRBV14,CASSRLEEQYF,TGTGCCAGCAGCCGTTTGGAGGAGCAGTACTTC
.,19,TRBJ2-2,.,TRBV1,CTSSQPGTSGGLNTGELFF,TGCACCAGCAGCCAACCGGGGACTAGCGGGGGACTCAACACCGGGGAGCTGTTTTTT
TRBD1,17,TRBJ2-6,.,TRBV7-7,CASSQGVGVSGANVLTF,TGTGCTAGCAGCCAGGGGGTGGGGGTCTCTGGGGCCAACGTCCTGACTTTC
TRBD1,18,TRBJ2-1,once,TRBV5-5,CASSLGSRGRLTQAEQFF,TGTGCCAGCAGCTTGGGGTCTAGGGGGCGCTTGACCCAGGCAGAGCAGTTCTTC
.,15,TRBJ1-2,.,TRBV5-1,CASSSTHDSYYGYTF,TGCGCCAGCAGCTCGACTCACGACAGCTACTATGGCTACACCTTC
TRBD2,18,TRBJ2-1,.,TRBV10-3,CAISEGWAGGPSYNEQFF,TGTGCCATCAGTGAGGGGTGGGCGGGGGGCCCCTCCTACAATGAGCAGTTCTTC
TRBD1,15,TRBJ1-5,.,TRBV7-2,CASSTGTGVNQPQHF,TGTGCCAGCAGCACCGGGACAGGGGTAAACCAGCCCCAGCATTTT
TRBD1,17,TRBJ1-3,.,TRBV11-2,CASSPTGVVRAGNTIYF,TGTGCCAGCAGCCCCACAGGGGTAGTCCGAGCTGGAAACACCATATATTTT
TRBD2,15,TRBJ2-3,.,TRBV9,CASSKGLAGADTQYF,TGTGCCAGCAGCAAAGGACTAGCGGGGGCAGATACGCAGTATTTT
.,14,TRBJ1-6,.,TRBV30,CAWKADTSNSPLHF,TGTGCCTGGAAGGCCGACACTTCTAATTCACCCCTCCACTTT
TRBD1,16,TRBJ1-4,.,TRBV5-4,CASSRQGGSTNEKLFF,TGTGCCAGCAGTCGACAGGGCGGGTCAACTAATGAAAAACTGTTTTTT
.,16,TRBJ1-2,.,TRBV5-4,CASSFGEGVLNYGYTF,TGTGCCAGCAGCTTTGGGGAGGGGGTTCTCAACTATGGCTACACCTTC
.,16,TRBJ2-3,.,TRBV5-4,CASMGGGPEGTDTQYF,TGTGCCAGCATGGGCGGGGGCCCAGAGGGGACAGATACGCAGTATTTT
TRBD2,15,TRBJ2-2,.,TRBV7-9,CASSSIGGVAGELFF,TGTGCCAGCAGCTCAATCGGGGGGGTTGCCGGGGAGCTGTTTTTT
TRBD1,14,TRBJ1-4,.,TRBV5-4,CASSPGTEREKLFF,TGTGCCAGCAGCCCGGGGACAGAGAGGGAAAAACTGTTTTTT
TRBD1,15,TRBJ1-1,once,TRBV2,CASSVQGRMNTEAFF,TGTGCCAGCAGTGTACAGGGGCGGATGAACACTGAAGCTTTCTTT
.,16,TRBJ2-2,.,TRBV11-1,CASSLGTAGGSWELFF,TGTGCCAGCAGCTTAGGAACGGCGGGTGGATCCTGGGAGCTGTTTTTT
.,14,TRBJ1-4,.,TRBV2,CASSAVTGAEKLFF,TGTGCCAGCAGTGCGGTGACTGGAGCTGAAAAACTGTTTTTT
.,16,TRBJ1-5,.,TRBV19,CASSIGGIGGNQPQHF,TGTGCCAGTAGTATTGGAGGTATTGGCGGCAATCAGCCCCAGCATTTT
.,15,TRBJ1-2,.,TRBV4-3,CASSQRGRQLYGYTF,TGCGCCAGCAGCCAACGGGGGAGACAGCTCTATGGCTACACCTTC
TRBD1,14,TRBJ1-2,.,TRBV9,CASREQGSGYGYTF,TGTGCCAGCAGGGAACAGGGGTCGGGCTATGGCTACACCTTC
TRBD2,16,TRBJ2-2,.,TRBV9,CASSVGSGGGAGELFF,TGTGCCAGCAGCGTAGGAAGCGGGGGGGGAGCCGGGGAGCTGTTTTTT
.,14,TRBJ2-3,.,TRBV30,CAWSPWRDTDTQYF,TGTGCCTGGAGTCCGTGGAGGGACACAGATACGCAGTATTTT
.,13,TRBJ1-2,.,TRBV2,CASSEEHRTVYTF,TGTGCCAGCAGTGAAGAACACAGAACAGTCTACACCTTC
.,14,TRBJ2-1,.,TRBV27,CASSFSSGSNEQFF,TGTGCCAGCAGTTTCTCATCGGGTTCCAATGAGCAGTTCTTC
TRBD1,21,TRBJ2-3,.,TRBV28,CASSPTWTGDIRKPPTDTQYF,TGTGCCAGCAGTCCCACCTGGACAGGAGATATACGTAAACCTCCCACAGATACGCAGTATTTT
.,15,TRBJ2-1,.,TRBV18,CASSPQGFLPNEQFF,TGTGCCAGCTCACCACAGGGGTTCTTACCGAATGAGCAGTTCTTC
.,15,TRBJ1-5,.,TRBV28,CASSATIGNNQPQHF,TGTGCCAGCAGCGCCACAATCGGGAACAATCAGCCCCAGCATTTT
.,14,TRBJ2-2,.,TRBV4-3,CASSHVDSTGELFF,TGCGCCAGCAGCCATGTAGACAGCACCGGGGAGCTGTTTTTT
.,15,TRBJ1-2,.,TRBV7-9,CSSSPQGASNYGYTF,TGTTCCAGCAGCCCTCAGGGTGCGAGCAACTATGGCTACACCTTC
TRBD2,14,TRBJ2-3,.,TRBV29-1,CSVEGAREVDTQYF,TGCAGCGTTGAAGGGGCCCGGGAGGTAGATACGCAGTATTTT
.,15,TRBJ2-3,.,TRBV2,CASGWLVRGADTQYF,TGTGCCAGCGGTTGGCTAGTACGAGGAGCAGATACGCAGTATTTT
.,13,TRBJ2-7,.,TRBV28,CASSPNTGREQYF,TGTGCCAGCAGTCCTAATACAGGGCGTGAGCAGTACTTC
TRBD1,17,TRBJ2-6,.,TRBV13,CASSVGQGGGGANVLTF,TGTGCCAGCAGCGTGGGACAGGGGGGTGGTGGGGCCAACGTCCTGACTTTC
.,11,TRBJ2-7,.,TRBV30,CAWSVLIEQYF,TGTGCCTGGAGTGTACTTATAGAGCAGTACTTC
.,15,TRBJ2-1,.,TRBV5-1,CASRDESGSYNEQFF,TGCGCCAGCAGGGACGAGAGCGGTTCCTACAATGAGCAGTTCTTC
TRBD2,13,TRBJ2-5,.,TRBV9,CASSFAGGETQYF,TGTGCCAGCTCCTTCGCGGGGGGGGAGACCCAGTACTTC
TRBD1,15,TRBJ1-6,once,TRBV28,CASTPRDRENSPLHF,TGTGCCAGCACCCCACGGGACAGGGAAAATTCACCCCTCCACTTT
TRBD2,15,TRBJ2-1,.,TRBV10-1,CASSPQRGSYNEQFF,TGCGCCAGCTCTCCCCAGCGGGGGTCCTACAATGAGCAGTTCTTC
TRBD1,17,TRBJ2-6,.,TRBV11-2,CASSLTGTGSGANVLTF,TGTGCCAGCAGCTTAACCGGGACAGGGTCTGGGGCCAACGTCCTGACTTTC
.,16,TRBJ2-1,.,TRBV4-3,CASSPPGDSGYNEQFF,TGCGCCAGCAGCCCCCCCGGTGATAGCGGTTACAATGAGCAGTTCTTC
.,14,TRBJ2-3,.,TRBV28,CASSLSLGPDTQYF,TGTGCCAGCAGTTTGTCCCTCGGTCCAGATACGCAGTATTTT
.,16,TRBJ1-4,.,TRBV7-9,CASSLGAGRDNEKLFF,TGTGCCAGCAGCTTAGGAGCGGGCAGAGACAATGAAAAACTGTTTTTT
TRBD1,15,TRBJ1-1,.,TRBV9,CASSVAGRGDTEAFF,TGTGCCAGCAGCGTAGCAGGCAGGGGGGACACTGAAGCTTTCTTT
TRBD1,15,TRBJ2-7,.,TRBV11-1,CASSSGQGYSYEQYF,TGTGCCAGCAGCTCGGGACAGGGGTACTCCTACGAGCAGTACTTC
TRBD2,16,TRBJ2-3,.,TRBV11-3,CASSFRAGGTTDTQYF,TGTGCCAGCAGCTTCAGGGCGGGGGGTACCACAGATACGCAGTATTTT
TRBD1,15,TRBJ1-1,.,TRBV6-1,CASSDLGTENTEAFF,TGTGCCAGCAGTGATTTAGGGACAGAGAACACTGAAGCTTTCTTT
.,15,TRBJ1-2,.,TRBV10-3,CAISEQWDTLYGYTF,TGTGCCATCAGTGAGCAGTGGGACACCTTATATGGCTACACCTTC
.,11,TRBJ2-3,.,TRBV7-2,CASSQTDTQYF,TGTGCCAGCAGCCAAACAGATACGCAGTATTTT
TRBD1,17,TRBJ1-1,.,TRBV4-3,CASSQSSTGARDTEAFF,TGCGCCAGCAGCCAAAGTTCGACAGGGGCAAGGGACACTGAAGCTTTCTTT
.,13,TRBJ1-1,few,TRBV21-1,CASSKGTGSAAFF,TGTGCCAGCAGCAAGGGAACAGGGAGCGCGGCTTTCTTT
.,14,TRBJ2-2,.,TRBV28,CASSLVQNTGELFF,TGTGCCAGCAGTTTAGTCCAGAACACCGGGGAGCTGTTTTTT